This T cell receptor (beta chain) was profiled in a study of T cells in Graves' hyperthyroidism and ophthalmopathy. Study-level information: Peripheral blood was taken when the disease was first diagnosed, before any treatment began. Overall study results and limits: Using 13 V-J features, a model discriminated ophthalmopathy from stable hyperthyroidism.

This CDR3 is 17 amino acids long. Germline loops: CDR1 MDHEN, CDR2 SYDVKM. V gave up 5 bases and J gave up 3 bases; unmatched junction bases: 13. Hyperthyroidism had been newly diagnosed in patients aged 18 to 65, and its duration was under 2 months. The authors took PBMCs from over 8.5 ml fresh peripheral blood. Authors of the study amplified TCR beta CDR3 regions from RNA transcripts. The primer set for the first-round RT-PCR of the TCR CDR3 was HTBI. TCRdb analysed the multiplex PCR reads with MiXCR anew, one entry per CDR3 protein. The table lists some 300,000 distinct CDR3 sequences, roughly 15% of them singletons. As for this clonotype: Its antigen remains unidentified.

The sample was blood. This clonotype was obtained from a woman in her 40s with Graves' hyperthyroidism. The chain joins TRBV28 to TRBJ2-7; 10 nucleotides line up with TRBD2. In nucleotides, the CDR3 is TGTGCCAGCAGTCCAAGGTCCCCTTCTAGCGGGAGCTACGAGCAGTACTTC. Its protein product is CASSPRSPSSGSYEQYF.